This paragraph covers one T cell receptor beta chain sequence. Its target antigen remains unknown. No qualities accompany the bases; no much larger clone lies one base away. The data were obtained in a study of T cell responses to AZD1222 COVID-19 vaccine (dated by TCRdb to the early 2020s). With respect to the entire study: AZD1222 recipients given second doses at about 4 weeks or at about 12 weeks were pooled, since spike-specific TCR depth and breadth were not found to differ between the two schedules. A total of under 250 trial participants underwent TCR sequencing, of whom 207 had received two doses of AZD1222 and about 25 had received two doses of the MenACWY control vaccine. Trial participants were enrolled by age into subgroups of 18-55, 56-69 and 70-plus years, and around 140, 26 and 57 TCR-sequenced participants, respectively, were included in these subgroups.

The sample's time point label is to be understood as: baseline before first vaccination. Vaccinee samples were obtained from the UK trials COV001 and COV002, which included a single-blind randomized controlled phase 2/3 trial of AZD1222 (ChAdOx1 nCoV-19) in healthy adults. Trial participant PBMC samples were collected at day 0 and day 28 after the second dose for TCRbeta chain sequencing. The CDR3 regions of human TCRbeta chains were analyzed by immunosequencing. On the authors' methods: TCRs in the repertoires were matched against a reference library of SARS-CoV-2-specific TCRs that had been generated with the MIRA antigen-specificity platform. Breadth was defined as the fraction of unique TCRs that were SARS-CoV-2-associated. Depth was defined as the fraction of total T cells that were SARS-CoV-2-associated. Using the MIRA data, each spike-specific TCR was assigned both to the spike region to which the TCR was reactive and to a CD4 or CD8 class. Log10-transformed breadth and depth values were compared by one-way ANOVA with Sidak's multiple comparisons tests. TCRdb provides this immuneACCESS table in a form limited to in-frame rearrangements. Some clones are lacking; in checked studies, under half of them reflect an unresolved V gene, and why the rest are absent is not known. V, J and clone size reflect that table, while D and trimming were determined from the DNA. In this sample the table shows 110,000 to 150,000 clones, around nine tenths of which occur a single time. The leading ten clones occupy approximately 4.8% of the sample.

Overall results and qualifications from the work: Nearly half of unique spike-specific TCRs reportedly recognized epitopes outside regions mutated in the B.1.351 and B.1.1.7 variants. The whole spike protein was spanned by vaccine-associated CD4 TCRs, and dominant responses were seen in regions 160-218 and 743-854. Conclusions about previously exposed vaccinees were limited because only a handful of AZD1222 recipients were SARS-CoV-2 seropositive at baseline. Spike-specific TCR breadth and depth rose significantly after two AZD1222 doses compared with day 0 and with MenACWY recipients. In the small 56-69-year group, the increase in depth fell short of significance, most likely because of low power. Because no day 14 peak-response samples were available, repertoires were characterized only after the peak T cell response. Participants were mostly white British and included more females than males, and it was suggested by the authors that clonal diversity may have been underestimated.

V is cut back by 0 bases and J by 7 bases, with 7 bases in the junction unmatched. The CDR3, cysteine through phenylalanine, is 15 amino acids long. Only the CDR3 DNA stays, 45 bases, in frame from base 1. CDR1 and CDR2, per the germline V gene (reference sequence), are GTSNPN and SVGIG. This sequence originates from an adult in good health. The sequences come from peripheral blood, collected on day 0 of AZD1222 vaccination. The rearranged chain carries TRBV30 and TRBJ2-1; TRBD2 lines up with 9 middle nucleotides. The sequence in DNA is TGTGCCTGGAGTGTAAGTAGCGGGAGTAGAAATGAGCAGTTCTTC. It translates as CAWSVSSGSRNEQFF.